The T cell receptor (beta chain) described here comes from a study of blood T cell repertoires in COVID-19 (TCRdb year 2020). Context from the whole study: Samples from collaborators originated in the United States, Italy and Spain and spanned both the acute and convalescent phases of COVID-19. The material from the prospective study consisted of cDNA or gDNA derived from T cells, B-cell-depleted T cells, or PBMCs. Deeply sampled blood TCRbeta repertoires from subjects exposed to, actively infected with, or recovered from COVID-19 were included in the dataset. The repertoires were released in a freely available public database meant as a resource for research on the immune response to SARS-CoV-2. Samples were obtained from the ongoing ImmuneRACE study (first 160 participants) and from 1,200 or so subjects provided by 6 global collaborators. Nearly every sample came with metadata listing a de-identified subject ID, COVID-19 status, age in years and sex. Where available, HLA class I and class II types were taken from metadata supplied by the sample provider and were not determined by assay-based typing.

The immunoSEQ Assay, a bias-controlled multiplex PCR, was used to amplify TCRbeta CDR3 regions from genomic DNA. Under the source paper's analysis protocol: The number of nucleated cells in each sample was estimated from the amplification of reference gene primers within the assay. To quantify the absolute abundance of each unique TCRbeta CDR3 rearrangement, sequence reads were collapsed and filtered. For each sample, productive Simpson clonality was calculated as the square root of Simpson's diversity index over productive rearrangements. TCRdb retrieved this table from immuneACCESS and kept in-frame rearrangements only. Not all clones are present; in checked studies, unresolved V genes account for under half, and no reason is known for the remainder. The DNA gave D and trimming, while V, J and clone size come from that table. The sample profile shows approximately 140,000 clones; roughly 86% of them were found once. Together, the top ten hold roughly 3.4% of the sample.

Note on this clone: Its binding antigen is unknown. Per-nucleotide qualities are absent, and no much larger clonotype sits a single base away.

In the prospective study, participants were about 18 to 95 years old, resided in approximately 22 geographic areas of the United States, and were enrolled through a virtual design. Cohort assignment in the prospective study relied on participant-reported clinical history from a screening survey and a study questionnaire. Mobile phlebotomists in the prospective study collected whole blood, serum and a nasopharyngeal or oropharyngeal swab from every participant. Participants in the prospective study had the option to provide additional blood draws and questionnaires over an approximately 2-month period. Before DNA extraction, prospective study blood samples were shipped either frozen or at room temperature. What the research found in general, with its limitations: The amount of clinical and demographic metadata varied by source and participant and was provided uncurated.

The CDR3 starts with the cysteine, ends with the phenylalanine, and has 15 residues. Only the CDR3 portion is preserved as DNA: 45 bases, with reading frame beginning at the first base. Relative to germline, V is missing 0 bases and J is missing 8 bases, with 7 bases of the junction outside any gene match. CDR1 and CDR2 are read off the germline V gene as SGDLS and YYNGEE. Sample: PBMCs or T cells enriched from blood (not recorded which). The rearrangement joined TRBV9 to TRBJ2-1; 8 bases in the junction line up with TRBD2. This sequence was found in a woman aged 50 to 65 with acute COVID-19. The CDR3 protein sequence reads: CASSVGGTSLDEQFF. The DNA is as follows: TGTGCCAGCAGCGTAGGAGGGACTAGTTTAGATGAGCAGTTCTTC.